This TCR beta chain was documented in a study of blood T cell repertoires in COVID-19. At the level of the study: There were acute and convalescent COVID-19 samples, and they came from the United States, Italy and Spain. T cells, B-cell-depleted T cells, or PBMCs supplied cDNA or gDNA.

As processed by the authors: Reference gene primers were amplified, and this amplification served to estimate nucleated cell counts. Profiled with immunoSEQ multiplex PCR; TCRdb holds only in-frame clones, not every one. V, J and clone size were drawn from that table, and D and trimming were deduced from the DNA. Among a few hundred thousand clones listed, approximately 75% were seen once. CDR1 and CDR2 from the germline V gene are KGHDR and SFDVKD. With 10 bases removed from V and 6 bases from J, the gap between germline ends came to 15 bases. CDR3 length: 13 amino acids. The chain combines TRBV24-1 with TRBJ2-1; D might be TRBD1 (6 bases). Sequenced: PBMCs or T cells enriched from blood (not recorded which). The sequence derives from a man in his forties who had recovered from COVID-19. The CDR3, as DNA: TGTGCCACTCAAGGACAGAGCTTCAATGAGCAGTTCTTC. As protein: CATQGQSFNEQFF.